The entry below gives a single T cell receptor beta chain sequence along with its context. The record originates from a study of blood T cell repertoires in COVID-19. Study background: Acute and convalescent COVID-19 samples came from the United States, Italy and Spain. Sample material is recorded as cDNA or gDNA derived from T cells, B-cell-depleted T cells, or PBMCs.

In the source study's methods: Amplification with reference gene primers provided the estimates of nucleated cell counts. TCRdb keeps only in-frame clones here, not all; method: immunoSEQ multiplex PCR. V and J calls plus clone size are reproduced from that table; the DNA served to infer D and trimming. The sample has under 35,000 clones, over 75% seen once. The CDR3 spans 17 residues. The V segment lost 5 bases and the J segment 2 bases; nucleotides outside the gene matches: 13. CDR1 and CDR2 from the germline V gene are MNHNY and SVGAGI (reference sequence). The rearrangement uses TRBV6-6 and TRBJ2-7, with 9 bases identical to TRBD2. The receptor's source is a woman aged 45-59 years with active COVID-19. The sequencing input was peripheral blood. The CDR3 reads CASSLRGSGSYTYEQYF. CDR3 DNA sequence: TGTGCCAGCAGTCTTCGAGGTAGCGGGAGCTACACCTACGAGCAGTACTTC.